A selection of T cell receptor beta chains follows, all from one sample in a study of blood T cell repertoires in COVID-19. Using immunoSEQ multiplex PCR, the repertoire was profiled, and TCRdb retains in-frame clones only, with some absent. In the table there are 150,000 to 250,000 clones, 87% of which are singletons. The sample was PBMCs or T cells enriched from blood (not recorded which). These TCRs come from a woman aged 25 to 39 who had recovered from COVID-19. CDR3s include the opening cysteine and the closing phenylalanine or tryptophan. The D gene is left open where the match is weak. Not every row has a clone size; where given, it reads once, few, many or a size class.

>few|TRBD1|TRBJ1-1|TRBV6-5
TGTGCCAGCACCACGAACAGGGGAAACACTGAAGCTTTCTTT
CASTTNRGNTEAFF
>NA|NA|TRBJ1-2|TRBV24-1
TGTGCCACCAGTGCCATAGGGAGGAACGGCTACACCTTC
CATSAIGRNGYTF
>NA|NA|TRBJ2-2|TRBV9
TGTGCCAGCAGCCCCGTCCTGAACACCGGGGAGCTGTTTTTT
CASSPVLNTGELFF
>NA|TRBD1|TRBJ2-3|TRBV9
TGTGCCAGCAGCGTCGTGACAGGGTCGGCAGATACGCAGTATTTT
CASSVVTGSADTQYF
>NA|NA|TRBJ1-1|TRBV7-9
TGTGCCAGCAGCTTACCCCGCGGGGGGGGGTCTGAAGCTTTCTTT
CASSLPRGGGSEAFF
>once|TRBD1|TRBJ1-6|TRBV7-2
TGTGCCAGCAGCATTGGGACAGGGGGCGGGTCACCCCTCCACTTT
CASSIGTGGGSPLHF
>NA|TRBD1|TRBJ1-2|TRBV24-1
TGTGCCACCAGTGATTCGGACAGGCTCAACTATGGCTACACCTTC
CATSDSDRLNYGYTF
>NA|NA|TRBJ1-1|TRBV11-1
TGTGCCAGCAGCTTAGACAGGGATATCACTGAAGCTTTCTTT
CASSLDRDITEAFF
>NA|TRBD1|TRBJ1-4|TRBV2
TGTGCCAGCGCCGCACAGGGGACAACTAATGAAAAACTGTTTTTT
CASAAQGTTNEKLFF
>once|TRBD2|TRBJ2-5|TRBV6-2/TRBV6-3
TGTGCCAGCAGTTCAAGGACTAGCGGGAGGGCACGAGAGACCCAGTACTTC
CASSSRTSGRARETQYF
>few|TRBD2|TRBJ2-1|TRBV3-1/TRBV3-2
TGTGCCAGCAGGGACGGACTAGCTTCATACAATGAGCAGTTCTTC
CASRDGLASYNEQFF
>NA|NA|TRBJ1-2|TRBV4-3
TGCGCCAGCAGCCAAGACACAGGAACGCCCTATGGCTACACCTTC
CASSQDTGTPYGYTF
>NA|NA|TRBJ2-7|TRBV6-1
TGTGCCAGCAGTGATTCCAGGGTCTCCTACGAGCAGTACTTC
CASSDSRVSYEQYF
>NA|TRBD1|TRBJ1-2|TRBV6-2/TRBV6-3
TGTGCCAGCAGCCTTTCCGGACAGGGCAGCTATGGCTACACCTTC
CASSLSGQGSYGYTF
>few|TRBD1|TRBJ1-2|TRBV18
TGTGCCAGCTCACCAGAGGGGGCGCTTGGCTACACCTTC
CASSPEGALGYTF
>NA|NA|TRBJ2-3|TRBV6-5
TGTGCCAGCAGTTACACCCCTTCTAGGGGAGGTACGCAGTATTTT
CASSYTPSRGGTQYF
>NA|TRBD2|TRBJ2-3|TRBV27
TGTGCCAGCAGTTTTGAAACGGGAGGGTCAGATACGCAGTATTTT
CASSFETGGSDTQYF
>NA|NA|TRBJ1-1|TRBV7-9
TGTGCCAGCAGCCCGTCGGGGGGTTCTTCTGAAGCTTTCTTT
CASSPSGGSSEAFF
>NA|TRBD1|TRBJ1-2|TRBV25-1
TGTGCCAGCAGCAGAGGGACAGGGAGCTATGGCTACACCTTC
CASSRGTGSYGYTF
>NA|NA|TRBJ1-2|TRBV15
TGTGCCACCAGCAGAGATACGAGGGCCTCTGGCTACACCTTC
CATSRDTRASGYTF
>NA|NA|TRBJ1-3|TRBV10-2
TGCGCCAGCAGTGAGTGGGACAGAAACACCATATATTTT
CASSEWDRNTIYF
>NA|NA|TRBJ1-4|TRBV4-1
TGCGCCAGCAGCCAAGGGTTGTGGAGGGTATCGTCAACTAATGAAAAACTGTTTTTT
CASSQGLWRVSSTNEKLFF
>NA|TRBD1|TRBJ1-6|TRBV30
TGTGCCTGGAGCCCACGACAGGGTCAATATAATTCACCCCTCCACTTT
CAWSPRQGQYNSPLHF
>NA|TRBD1|TRBJ1-6|TRBV15
TGTGCCACCAGCTCTAGACAGGGGGAAAATTCACCCCTCCACTTT
CATSSRQGENSPLHF
>NA|NA|TRBJ1-1|TRBV7-3
TGTGCCAGCCGCAGGACAGACTACACTGAAGCTTTCTTT
CASRRTDYTEAFF
>NA|NA|TRBJ1-1|TRBV7-9
TGTGCCAGCAGCGCCCAACTAAACCCGGCGAACACTGAAGCTTTCTTT
CASSAQLNPANTEAFF
>NA|TRBD2|TRBJ2-2|TRBV19
TGTGCCAGTAGGGGAGGGTCTGGTAACACCGGGGAGCTGTTTTTT
CASRGGSGNTGELFF
>NA|TRBD1|TRBJ1-2|TRBV6-5
TGTGCCAGCACGCCGGGACAGACCTCTTATGGCTACACCTTC
CASTPGQTSYGYTF
>NA|NA|TRBJ2-1|TRBV7-6
TGTGCCAGCAGCTTAGGGTCTAGAGAGCAGTTCTTC
CASSLGSREQFF